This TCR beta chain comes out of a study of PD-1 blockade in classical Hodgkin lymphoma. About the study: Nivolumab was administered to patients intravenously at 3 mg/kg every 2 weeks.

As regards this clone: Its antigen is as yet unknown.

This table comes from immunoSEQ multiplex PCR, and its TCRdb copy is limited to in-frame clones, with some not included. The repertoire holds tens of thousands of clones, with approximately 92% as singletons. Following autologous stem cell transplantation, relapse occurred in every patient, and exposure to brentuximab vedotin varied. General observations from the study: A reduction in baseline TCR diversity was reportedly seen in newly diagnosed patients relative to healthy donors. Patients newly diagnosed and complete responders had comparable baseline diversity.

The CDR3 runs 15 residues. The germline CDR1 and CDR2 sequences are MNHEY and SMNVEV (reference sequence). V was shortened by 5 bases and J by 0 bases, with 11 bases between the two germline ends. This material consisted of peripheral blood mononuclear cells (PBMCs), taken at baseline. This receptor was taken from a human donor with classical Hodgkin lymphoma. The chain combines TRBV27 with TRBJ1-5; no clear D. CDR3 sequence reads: CASSEQLYSNQPQHF. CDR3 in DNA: TGTGCCAGCAGTGAACAGCTTTATAGCAATCAGCCCCAGCATTTT.